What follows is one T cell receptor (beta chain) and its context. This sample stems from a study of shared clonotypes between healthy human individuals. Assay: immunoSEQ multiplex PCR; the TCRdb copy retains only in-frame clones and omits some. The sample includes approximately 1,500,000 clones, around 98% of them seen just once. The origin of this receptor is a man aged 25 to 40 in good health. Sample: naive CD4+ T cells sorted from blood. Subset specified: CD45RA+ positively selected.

CDR3: CASSPSGTYNEQFF. The CDR3 DNA follows: TGTGCCAGCAGCCCGAGCGGGACTTACAATGAGCAGTTCTTC. V and J are TRBV11-3 and TRBJ2-1, with 7 bases fitting TRBD2. Per germline, CDR1 SGHNT and CDR2 YENEEA. The CDR3 has 14 amino acids. V was clipped by 5 bases and J by 4 bases; unmatched bases: 5.